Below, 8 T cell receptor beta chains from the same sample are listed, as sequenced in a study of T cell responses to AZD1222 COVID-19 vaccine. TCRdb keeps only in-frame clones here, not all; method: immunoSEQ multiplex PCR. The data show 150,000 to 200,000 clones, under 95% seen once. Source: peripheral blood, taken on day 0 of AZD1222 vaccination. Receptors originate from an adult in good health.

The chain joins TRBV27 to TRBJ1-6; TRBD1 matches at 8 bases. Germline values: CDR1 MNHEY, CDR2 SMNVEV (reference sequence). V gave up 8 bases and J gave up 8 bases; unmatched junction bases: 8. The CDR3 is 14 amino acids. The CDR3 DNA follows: TGTGCCAGCGTAAGGTACAGGGGGGATTCACCCCTCCACTTT. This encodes CASVRYRGDSPLHF.

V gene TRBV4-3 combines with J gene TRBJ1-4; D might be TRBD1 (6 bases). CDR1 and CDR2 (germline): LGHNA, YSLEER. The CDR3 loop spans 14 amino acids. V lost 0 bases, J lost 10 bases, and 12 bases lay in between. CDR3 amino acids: CASSQDKQGAKLFF. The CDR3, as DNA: TGCGCCAGCAGCCAAGATAAACAGGGAGCAAAACTGTTTTTT.

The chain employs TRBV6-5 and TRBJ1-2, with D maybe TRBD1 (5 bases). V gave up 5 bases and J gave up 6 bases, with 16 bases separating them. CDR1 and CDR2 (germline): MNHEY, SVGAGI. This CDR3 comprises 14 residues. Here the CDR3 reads CASSNPGRADGYTF. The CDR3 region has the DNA TGTGCCAGCAGTAACCCCGGCAGGGCGGATGGCTACACCTTC.

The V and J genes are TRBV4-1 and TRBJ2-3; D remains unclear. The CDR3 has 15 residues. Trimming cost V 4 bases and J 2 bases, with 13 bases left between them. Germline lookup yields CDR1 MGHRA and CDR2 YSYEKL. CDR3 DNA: TGCGCCAGCAGCCCCAGTGGCCTTCCCACAGATACGCAGTATTTT. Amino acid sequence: CASSPSGLPTDTQYF.

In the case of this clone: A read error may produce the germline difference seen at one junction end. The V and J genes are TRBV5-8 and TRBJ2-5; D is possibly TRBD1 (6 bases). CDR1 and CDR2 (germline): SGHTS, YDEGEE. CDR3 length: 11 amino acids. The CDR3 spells CASSPGTNEDF. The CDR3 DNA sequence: TGTGCCAGCAGCCCTGGGACAAACGAAGACTTC.

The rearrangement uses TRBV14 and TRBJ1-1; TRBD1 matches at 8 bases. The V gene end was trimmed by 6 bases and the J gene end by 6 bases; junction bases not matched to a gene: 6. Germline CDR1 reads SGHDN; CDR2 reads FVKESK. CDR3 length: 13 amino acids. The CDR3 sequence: CASRETGGPEAFF. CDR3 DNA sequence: TGTGCCAGCAGGGAAACAGGGGGGCCTGAAGCTTTCTTT.

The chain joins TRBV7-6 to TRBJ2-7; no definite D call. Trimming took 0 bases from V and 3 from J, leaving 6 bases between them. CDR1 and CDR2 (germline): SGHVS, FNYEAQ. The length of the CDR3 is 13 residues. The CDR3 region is CASSLARYYEQYF. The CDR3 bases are TGTGCCAGCAGCTTAGCGCGATACTACGAGCAGTACTTC. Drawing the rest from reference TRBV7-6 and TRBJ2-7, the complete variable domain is GAGVSQSPRYKVTKRGQDVALRCDPISGHVSLYWYRQALGQGPEFLTYFNYEAQQDKSGLPNDRFSAERPEGSISTLTIQRTEQRDSAMYRCASSLARYYEQYFGPGTRLTVT.

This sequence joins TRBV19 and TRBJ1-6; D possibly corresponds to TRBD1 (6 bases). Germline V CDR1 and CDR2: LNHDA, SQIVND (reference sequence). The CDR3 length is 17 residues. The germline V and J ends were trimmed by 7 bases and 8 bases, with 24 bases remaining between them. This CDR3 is CASTLISDRPSDSPLHF. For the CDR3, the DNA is TGTGCCAGTACCCTCATTTCTGACAGGCCTAGCGATTCACCCCTCCACTTT.